The clone carrying this T cell receptor beta chain was picked up many times. Its antigen is not known. A second about 7 to 12 cycle PCR used barcoded and J-beta primers. One entry per CDR3 protein results from TCRdb running MiXCR on the 5' RACE reads. There are about 810,000 distinct CDR3 sequences in the sample; around 34% occur only once, and over 10% lies in the top ten. The entry originates in a study of blood T cells in healthy people across ages. Overall study results and limits: Investigators treated diversity estimates from one million T cells as underestimates.

Losses at the gene ends were 0 bases for V and 0 bases for J; bases not matched to a gene: 5. CDR1 and CDR2 from the germline V gene are SGHVS and FNYEAQ. This CDR3 has 17 amino acids. The chain employs TRBV7-6 and TRBJ2-7, with 10 bases aligning to TRBD2. The sample was blood. The sequence came from a man younger than 30 in good health. DNA of the CDR3: TGTGCCAGCAGCTTAGCCTCCGGGACTAGCGACTCCTACGAGCAGTACTTC. The encoded protein is CASSLASGTSDSYEQYF.